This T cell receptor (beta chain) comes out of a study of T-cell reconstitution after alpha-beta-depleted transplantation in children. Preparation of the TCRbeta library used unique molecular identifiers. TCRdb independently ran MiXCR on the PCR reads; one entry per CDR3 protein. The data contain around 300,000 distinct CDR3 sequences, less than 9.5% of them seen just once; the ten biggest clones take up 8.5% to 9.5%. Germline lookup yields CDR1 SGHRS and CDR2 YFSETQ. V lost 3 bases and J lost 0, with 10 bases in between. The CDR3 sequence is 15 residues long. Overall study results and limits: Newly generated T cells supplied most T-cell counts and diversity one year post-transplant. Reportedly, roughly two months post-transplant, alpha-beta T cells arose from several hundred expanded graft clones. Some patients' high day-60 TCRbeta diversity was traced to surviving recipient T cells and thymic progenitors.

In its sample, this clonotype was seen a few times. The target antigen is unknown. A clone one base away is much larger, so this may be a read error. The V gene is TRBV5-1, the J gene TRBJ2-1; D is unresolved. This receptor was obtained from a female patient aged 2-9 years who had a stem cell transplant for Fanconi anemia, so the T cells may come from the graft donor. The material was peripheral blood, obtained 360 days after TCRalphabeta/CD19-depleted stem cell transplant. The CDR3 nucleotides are TGCGCCAGCAGCTCCCCTAGAAGCTCCTACAATGAGCAGTTCTTC. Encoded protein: CASSSPRSSYNEQFF.